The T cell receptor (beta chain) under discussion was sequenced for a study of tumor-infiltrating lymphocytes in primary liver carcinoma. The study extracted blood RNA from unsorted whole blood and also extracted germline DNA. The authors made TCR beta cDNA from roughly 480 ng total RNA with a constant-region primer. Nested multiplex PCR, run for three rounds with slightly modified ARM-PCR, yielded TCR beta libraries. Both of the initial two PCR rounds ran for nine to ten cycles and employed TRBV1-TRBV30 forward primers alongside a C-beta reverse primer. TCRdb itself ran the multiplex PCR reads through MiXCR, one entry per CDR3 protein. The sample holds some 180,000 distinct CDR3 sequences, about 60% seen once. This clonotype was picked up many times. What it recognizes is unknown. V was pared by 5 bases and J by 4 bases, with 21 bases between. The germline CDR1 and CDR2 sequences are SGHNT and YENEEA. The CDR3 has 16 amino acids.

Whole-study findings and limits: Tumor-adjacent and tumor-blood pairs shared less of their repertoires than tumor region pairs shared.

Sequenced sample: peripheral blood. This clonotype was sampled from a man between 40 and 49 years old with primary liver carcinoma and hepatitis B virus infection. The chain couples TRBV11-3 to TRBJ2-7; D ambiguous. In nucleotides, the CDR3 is TGTGCCAGCAGCCCTCTCCGACAACCCCCAGCTTACGAGCAGTACTTC. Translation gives CASSPLRQPPAYEQYF.